The 9 T cell receptor beta chains listed next were all sequenced from one sample in a study of blood T cell repertoires in COVID-19. Some clones are missing from TCRdb's copy, which holds only in-frame ones; the method was immunoSEQ multiplex PCR. Of 75,000 to 95,000 clones in the sample, roughly 80% were seen once. Sequencing used peripheral blood. Receptors were obtained from a human donor in a cohort sampled during active COVID-19.

This chain joins TRBV5-5 and TRBJ2-5, with TRBD2 matching 10 bases. The CDR3 loop spans 20 amino acids. V gave up 0 bases and J gave up 4 bases; unmatched junction bases: 18. Germline loops: CDR1 SGHKS, CDR2 YYEKEE (reference sequence). This chain's CDR3 is CASSLALPQSGGALGETQYF. The CDR3 region has the DNA TGTGCCAGCAGCTTGGCCTTACCCCAAAGCGGGGGGGCCCTGGGAGAGACCCAGTACTTC.

The chain carries TRBV2 and TRBJ2-1; 9 bases are shared with TRBD2. V was pared by 3 bases and J by 7 bases, with 7 bases of the junction left unmatched. This CDR3 is 15 amino acids long. CDR1 is SNHLY, CDR2 FYNNEI, per germline. The CDR3 region is CASSEWAGGPNEQFF. The CDR3, as DNA: TGTGCCAGCAGTGAGTGGGCGGGGGGGCCAAATGAGCAGTTCTTC.

This clone came up once. The identical CDR3 is also encoded by other nucleotide sequences in the sample. The J gene is TRBJ1-2, the V gene TRBV3-1 (or the pseudogene TRBV3-2); D might be TRBD1 (6 bases). This CDR3 region has 13 residues. V dropped 4 bases and J dropped 5 bases, with 11 bases sitting between them. From germline, CDR1 is LGHDT and CDR2 YNNKEL (reference sequence). CDR3 residues: CASSPQGRYGYTF. The DNA of the CDR3 is TGTGCCAGCAGCCCCCAGGGGCGGTATGGCTACACCTTC.

V gene TRBV3-1 (or the pseudogene TRBV3-2) combines with J gene TRBJ2-1; 10 bases fit TRBD2. Germline V CDR1 and CDR2: LGHDT, YNNKEL (reference sequence). There are 16 residues in the CDR3. With 5 bases clipped from V and 0 bases from J, the junction kept 4 bases outside the gene matches. The CDR3 sequence: CASSGSGGYSYNEQFF. DNA for the CDR3: TGTGCCAGCAGCGGTAGCGGGGGGTACTCCTACAATGAGCAGTTCTTC.

A word on this clone: Other nucleotide sequences from this sample produce the same CDR3. The chain joins TRBV7-3 to TRBJ2-7; D is ambiguous. Trimming removed 6 bases at V and 2 bases at J, with 11 bases between. The CDR3 runs to 13 residues. From germline, CDR1 is SGHTA and CDR2 FQGTGA. CDR3 coding DNA: TGTGCCAGCAGTTCCCCCTGGCCCTACGAGCAGTACTTC. Its protein is CASSSPWPYEQYF.

The rearrangement links TRBV18 to TRBJ1-1; D perhaps matches TRBD1 (5 bases). The V gene lost 4 bases and the J gene lost 5 bases, with 11 bases spanning the gap. The CDR3 extends over 13 amino acids. Looked up from germline, CDR1 is KGHSH and CDR2 is LQKENI. In DNA form, the CDR3 reads TGTGCCAGCTCACAGGGGATCGAGACTGAAGCTTTCTTT. This codes for CASSQGIETEAFF.

The chain links TRBV6-2 or TRBV6-3 to TRBJ1-6; a weak D match, TRBD1 (6 bases). With 4 bases removed from V and 7 bases from J, the gap between germline ends came to 23 bases. The CDR3 length is 18 residues. Germline assignment: CDR1 MNHEY and CDR2 SVGEGT. CDR3 DNA sequence: TGTGCCAGCAGTTCCCGGGACACGGGAGGACTTGGGAATTCACCCCTCCACTTT. Translation gives CASSSRDTGGLGNSPLHF.

This clone occurred a few times. The chain recombines TRBV5-8 with TRBJ1-5, with 7 nucleotides matching TRBD1. J was trimmed by 5 bases and V by 1 base; bases with no gene match: 9. CDR3 length: 16 amino acids. CDR1 SGHTS and CDR2 YDEGEE come from the germline V gene. CDR3 sequence: CASSLFRGVIDQPQHF. The CDR3 DNA is TGTGCCAGCAGCTTGTTCAGGGGGGTGATCGATCAGCCCCAGCATTTT.

J is TRBJ1-1 and V is TRBV20-1; no reliable D call. Germline V CDR1 and CDR2: DFQATT, SNEGSKA (reference sequence). With 3 bases removed from V and 0 bases from J, the gap between germline ends came to 8 bases. This CDR3 contains 13 residues. The CDR3 loop reads CSASGLMNTEAFF. In DNA, the CDR3 is TGCAGTGCTAGTGGGCTCATGAACACTGAAGCTTTCTTT.